This T cell receptor (beta chain) was identified during a study of spatial heterogeneity in lung cancer. Study information: In the raw reads, each unique TCR and UMI combination was present more than ten times on average. Study results and limitations: Whereas they appeared in blood less at follow-up, ubiquitous expanded tumor TCRs appeared there more at resection.

TCRdb fed the 5' RACE reads into MiXCR, producing one record per CDR3 protein. The sample lists roughly 110,000 distinct CDR3 sequences, 10% to 13% seen once, with approximately 25% in the top ten. As to this clonotype: Its antigen is as yet unknown.

Time point defined: blood at routine non-recurrence follow-up after resection. Unsorted whole RNA of tumor, nontumor lung or frozen PBMC was sequenced. Here the sequenced sample was PBMCs, taken at follow-up. This clonotype was sampled from a female donor with early-stage non-small cell lung cancer.

CDR3 loop: CSVEGLESSYNEQFF. The CDR3 DNA is TGCAGCGTTGAAGGGCTAGAAAGCTCCTACAATGAGCAGTTCTTC. V and J are TRBV29-1 and TRBJ2-1; no clear D gene. Germline CDR1 and CDR2: SQVTM and ANQGSEA. Trimming removed 1 base from V and 0 bases from J, with 10 bases in between. The CDR3 spans 15 residues.